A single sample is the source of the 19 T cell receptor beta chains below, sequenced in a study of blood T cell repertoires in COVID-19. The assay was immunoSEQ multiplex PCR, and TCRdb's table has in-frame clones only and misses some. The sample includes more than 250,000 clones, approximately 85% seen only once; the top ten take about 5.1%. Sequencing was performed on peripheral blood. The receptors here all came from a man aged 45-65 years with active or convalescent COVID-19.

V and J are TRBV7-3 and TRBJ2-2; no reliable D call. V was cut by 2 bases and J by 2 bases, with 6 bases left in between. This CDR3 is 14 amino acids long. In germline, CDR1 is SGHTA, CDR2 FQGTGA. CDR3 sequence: CASSLLRNTGELFF. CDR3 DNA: TGTGCCAGCAGCTTACTCAGAAACACCGGGGAGCTGTTTTTT.

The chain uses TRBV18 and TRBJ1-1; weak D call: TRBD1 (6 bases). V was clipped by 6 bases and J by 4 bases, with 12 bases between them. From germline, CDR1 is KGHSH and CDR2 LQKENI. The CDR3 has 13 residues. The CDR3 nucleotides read TGTGCCAGCTCTCAGGGGATGACCACTGAAGCTTTCTTT. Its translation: CASSQGMTTEAFF.

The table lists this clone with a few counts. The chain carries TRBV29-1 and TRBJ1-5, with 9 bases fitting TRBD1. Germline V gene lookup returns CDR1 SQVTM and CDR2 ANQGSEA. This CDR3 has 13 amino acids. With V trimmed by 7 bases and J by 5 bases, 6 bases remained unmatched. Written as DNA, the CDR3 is TGCAGCGCGTATACAGGGGGCGATCAGCCCCAGCATTTT. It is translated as CSAYTGGDQPQHF.

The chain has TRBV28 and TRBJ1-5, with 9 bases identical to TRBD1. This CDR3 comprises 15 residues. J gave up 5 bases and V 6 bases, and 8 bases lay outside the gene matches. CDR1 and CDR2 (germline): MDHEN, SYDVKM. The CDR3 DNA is TGTGCCAGCAGGAAACAGGGGGCATCGGATCAGCCCCAGCATTTT. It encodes CASRKQGASDQPQHF.

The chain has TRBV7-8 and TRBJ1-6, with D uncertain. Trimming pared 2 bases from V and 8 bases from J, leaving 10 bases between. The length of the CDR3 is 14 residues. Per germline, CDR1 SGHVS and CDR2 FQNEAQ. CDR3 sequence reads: CASSLPRVDSPLHF. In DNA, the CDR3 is TGTGCCAGCAGCTTACCCCGTGTTGATTCACCCCTCCACTTT.

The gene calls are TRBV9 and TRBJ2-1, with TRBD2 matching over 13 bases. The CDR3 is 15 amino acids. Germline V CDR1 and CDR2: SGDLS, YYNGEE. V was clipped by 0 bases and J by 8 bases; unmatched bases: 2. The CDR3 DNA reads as TGTGCCAGCAGCGTAGCGACTAGCGGGGGGCATGAGCAGTTCTTC. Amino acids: CASSVATSGGHEQFF.

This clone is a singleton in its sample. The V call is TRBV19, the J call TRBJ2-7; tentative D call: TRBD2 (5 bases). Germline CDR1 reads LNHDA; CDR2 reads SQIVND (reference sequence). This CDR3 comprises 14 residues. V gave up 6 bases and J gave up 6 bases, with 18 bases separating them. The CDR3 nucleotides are TGTGCCAGTAGGGGGAAGGAGGAGTCATCCGAGCAGTACTTC. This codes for CASRGKEESSEQYF.

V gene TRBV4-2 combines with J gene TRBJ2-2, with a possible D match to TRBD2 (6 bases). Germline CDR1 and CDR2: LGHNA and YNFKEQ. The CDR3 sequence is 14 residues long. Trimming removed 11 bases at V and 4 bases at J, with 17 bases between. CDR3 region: CAARRDVVTGELFF. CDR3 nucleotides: TGTGCCGCGCGGAGGGACGTAGTCACCGGGGAGCTGTTTTTT.

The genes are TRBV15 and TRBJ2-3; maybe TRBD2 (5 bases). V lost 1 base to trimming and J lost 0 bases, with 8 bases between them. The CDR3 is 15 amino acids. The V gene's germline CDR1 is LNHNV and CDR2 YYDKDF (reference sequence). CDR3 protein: CATSRGRDSTDTQYF. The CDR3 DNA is TGTGCCACCAGCAGAGGCCGGGATAGCACAGATACGCAGTATTTT.

CDR3 region: CASSLSGGQSEKLFF. DNA for the CDR3: TGTGCCAGCAGCTTATCAGGAGGGCAAAGTGAAAAACTGTTTTTT. This chain links TRBV7-9 with TRBJ1-4; D is ambiguous. The V end lost 2 bases, the J end lost 7 bases, and 14 bases lay between the germline ends. The CDR3 contains 15 residues. CDR1 and CDR2 (germline): SEHNR, FQNEAQ (reference sequence).

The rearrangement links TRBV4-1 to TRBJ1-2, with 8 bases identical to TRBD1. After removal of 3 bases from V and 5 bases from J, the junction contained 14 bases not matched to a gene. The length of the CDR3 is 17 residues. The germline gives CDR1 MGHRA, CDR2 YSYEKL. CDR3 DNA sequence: TGCGCCAGCAGCCAGGACTCGTGGACAGGGACCGTTTATGGCTACACCTTC. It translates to CASSQDSWTGTVYGYTF.

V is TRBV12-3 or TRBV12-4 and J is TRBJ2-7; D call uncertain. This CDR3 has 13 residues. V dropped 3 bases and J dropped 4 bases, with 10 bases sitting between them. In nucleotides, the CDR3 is TGTGCCAGCAGTTTCTCCAGACAATACGAGCAGTACTTC. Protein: CASSFSRQYEQYF.

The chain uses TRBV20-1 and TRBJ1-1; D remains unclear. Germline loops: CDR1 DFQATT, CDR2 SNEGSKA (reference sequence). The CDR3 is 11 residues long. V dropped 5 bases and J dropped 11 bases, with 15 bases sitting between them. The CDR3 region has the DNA TGCAGTGCTGGCCAAAGGGAGGGCGCTTTCTTT. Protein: CSAGQREGAFF.

The CDR3 bases are TGTGCCAGCAGCTTCGGCGGGGCAGATACGCAGTATTTT. Translation gives CASSFGGADTQYF. J is TRBJ2-3 and V is TRBV7-2, with D maybe TRBD2 (6 bases). The CDR3 is 13 amino acids. Germline CDR1 reads SGHTA; CDR2 reads FQGNSA. Trimming left V 3 bases short and J 4 bases short, with 8 bases between.

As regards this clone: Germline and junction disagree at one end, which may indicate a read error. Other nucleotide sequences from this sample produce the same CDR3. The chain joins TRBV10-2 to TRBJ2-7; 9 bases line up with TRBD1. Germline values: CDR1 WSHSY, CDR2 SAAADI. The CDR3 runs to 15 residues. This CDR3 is CASSEADRGEYEQYF. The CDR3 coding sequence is TGCGCCAGCAGTGAGGCCGACAGGGGGGAATACGAACAGTACTTC.

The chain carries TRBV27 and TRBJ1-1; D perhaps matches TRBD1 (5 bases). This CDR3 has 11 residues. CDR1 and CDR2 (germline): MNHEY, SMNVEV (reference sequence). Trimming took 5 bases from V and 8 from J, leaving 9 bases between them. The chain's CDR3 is CASSPRQEAFF. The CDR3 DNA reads TGTGCCAGCAGTCCAAGACAGGAAGCTTTCTTT.

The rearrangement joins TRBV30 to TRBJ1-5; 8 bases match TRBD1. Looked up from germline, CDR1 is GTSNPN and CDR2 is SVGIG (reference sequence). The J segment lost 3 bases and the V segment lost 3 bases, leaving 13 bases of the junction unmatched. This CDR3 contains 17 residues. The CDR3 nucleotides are TGTGCCTGGAGCGCAGGGGGCGAAATTTACAACAATCAGCCCCAGCATTTT. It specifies CAWSAGGEIYNNQPQHF.

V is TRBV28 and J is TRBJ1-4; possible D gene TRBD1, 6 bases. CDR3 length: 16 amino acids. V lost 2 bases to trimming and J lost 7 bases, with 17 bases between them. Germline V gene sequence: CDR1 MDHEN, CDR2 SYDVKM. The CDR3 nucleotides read TGTGCCAGCAGTTTAACCGGCAGGGGAAAAGGTGAAAAACTGTTTTTT. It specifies CASSLTGRGKGEKLFF.

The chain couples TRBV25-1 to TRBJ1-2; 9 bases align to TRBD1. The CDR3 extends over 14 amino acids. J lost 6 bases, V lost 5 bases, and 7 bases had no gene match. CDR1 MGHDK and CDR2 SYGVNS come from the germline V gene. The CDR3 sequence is CASSNPGTGNGYTF. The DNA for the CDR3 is TGTGCCAGCAGTAACCCCGGGACAGGGAATGGCTACACCTTC.